The 13 T cell receptor beta chains given below trace back to one sample, sequenced in a study of naive CD8 T cells in extremely preterm neonates. Extremely preterm deliveries at about 22-27 weeks of gestation provided the preterm samples. Profiled with immunoSEQ multiplex PCR; TCRdb holds only in-frame clones, not every one. Of roughly 5,200 clones listed, roughly 95% are singletons. The study, taken as a whole, reports: Compared with older groups, preterm CDR3s were shorter, with fewer N additions and less trimming.

These TCRs' antigens remain unknown. The specimen sequenced was naive CD8+ T cells from cord blood. These receptors were taken from a boy who was born preterm.

The chain combines TRBV4-3 with TRBJ2-7; TRBD2 agrees at 16 bases. With V trimmed by 4 bases and J by 1 base, 1 base remained unmatched. This CDR3 has 16 amino acids. Germline CDR1 is LGHNA and CDR2 is YSLEER. CDR3 in amino acids: CASSPGLAGGSYEQYF. Written as DNA, the CDR3 is TGCGCCAGCAGCCCGGGACTAGCGGGAGGGTCCTACGAGCAGTACTTC.

V and J are TRBV28 and TRBJ2-7; 8 bases match TRBD2. Germline-derived CDR1 and CDR2 are MDHEN and SYDVKM. This CDR3 has 11 residues. Losses at the gene ends were 8 bases for V and 3 bases for J; bases not matched to a gene: 0. The CDR3 DNA reads TGTGCCAGCGGGACTAGCTACGAGCAGTACTTC. This codes for CASGTSYEQYF.

The rearrangement joins TRBV5-4 to TRBJ1-1; D remains ambiguous. CDR1 is SGHNT and CDR2 is YYREEE in the germline V gene (reference sequence). V lost 2 bases and J lost 2, with 7 bases in between. The CDR3 spans 13 residues. DNA of the CDR3: TGTGCCAGCAGCTTTGGAGGAAACACTGAAGCTTTCTTT. Encoded protein: CASSFGGNTEAFF.

The V gene is TRBV7-3, the J gene TRBJ1-5; 10 positions match TRBD1. The CDR3 covers 17 residues. J was trimmed by 2 bases and V by 4 bases; bases with no gene match: 8. Germline CDR1 and CDR2: SGHTA and FQGTGA. The CDR3 DNA reads as TGTGCCAGCAGCTATCCGGGACAGGGGTATGGCAATCAGCCCCAGCATTTT. Translation gives CASSYPGQGYGNQPQHF.

The genes are TRBV6-6 and TRBJ2-7; 7 nucleotides align to TRBD1. In germline, CDR1 is MNHNY, CDR2 SVGAGI (reference sequence). V trimming: 6 bases; J trimming: 4 bases; junction bases outside the gene matches: 0. This CDR3 is 11 amino acids long. The CDR3 reads CASRTGYEQYF. The CDR3 DNA sequence: TGTGCCAGCAGGACAGGGTACGAGCAGTACTTC.

This chain joins TRBV7-2 and TRBJ2-1; 13 positions match TRBD2. The CDR3 is 15 amino acids. Unmatched junction bases numbered 1, after V lost 1 base and J lost 7 bases. Germline CDR1 SGHTA, CDR2 FQGNSA. As DNA, the CDR3 is TGTGCCAGCAGCTTAGGACTAGCGGGAGGAAATGAGCAGTTCTTC. This gives the protein CASSLGLAGGNEQFF.

The chain carries TRBV10-2 and TRBJ2-7, with D perhaps matching TRBD2 (6 bases). This CDR3 is 14 amino acids long. Trimming left V 3 bases short and J 2 bases short, with 11 bases between. Germline values: CDR1 WSHSY, CDR2 SAAADI. The CDR3 loop reads CASSERASAYEQYF. The CDR3 nucleotides read TGCGCCAGCAGTGAACGCGCTAGCGCCTACGAGCAGTACTTC.

On this clone itself: One end of the junction is discordant with germline, which a read error may explain. The chain combines TRBV7-6 with TRBJ2-1, with D tentatively TRBD2 (6 bases). The CDR3 contains 17 residues. Germline loops: CDR1 SGHVS, CDR2 FNYEAQ. The CDR3 DNA reads TGTGCCAGCAGCCTAGCGATTCGGGAGCGATCCAACAATGAGCAGTTCTTC. The encoded protein is CASSLAIRERSNNEQFF.

The chain uses TRBV11-3 and TRBJ1-3; unclear D gene. Trimming pared 5 bases from V and 0 bases from J, leaving 5 bases between. The germline V gene encodes CDR1 SGHNT and CDR2 YENEEA. The CDR3 loop spans 13 amino acids. In DNA, the CDR3 is TGTGCCAGCAGCCGGACCTCTGGAAACACCATATATTTT. Translation: CASSRTSGNTIYF.

The V and J genes are TRBV27 and TRBJ2-7, with D tentatively TRBD2 (5 bases). The V end was cut by 4 bases, the J end by 0 bases, with 10 bases between. This CDR3 is built from 14 residues. From germline, CDR1 is MNHEY and CDR2 SMNVEV (reference sequence). CDR3 nucleotides: TGTGCCAGCAGTTACGGGGTTCCCTCCTACGAGCAGTACTTC. Its translation: CASSYGVPSYEQYF.

CDR3 nucleotide sequence: TGCAGTGCTGACTATGGCTACACCTTC. Translating gives CSADYGYTF. The chain couples TRBV20-1 to TRBJ1-2; D is ambiguous. The germline V gene has CDR1 DFQATT and CDR2 SNEGSKA (reference sequence). V was shortened by 5 bases and J by 3 bases, with 1 base between the two germline ends. This CDR3 has 9 residues.

V and J are TRBV25-1 and TRBJ2-3; 9 bases map to TRBD1. Germline loops: CDR1 MGHDK, CDR2 SYGVNS. This CDR3 has 13 residues. The ends lost 4 bases at V and 4 bases at J; junction bases unmatched: 0. CDR3 DNA: TGTGCCAGCAGTGGACAGGGGGCAGATACGCAGTATTTT. This codes for CASSGQGADTQYF.

This clone was observed a single time. The chain links TRBV27 to TRBJ2-7; TRBD2 matches 10 bases. The J segment lost 2 bases and the V segment lost 2 bases, leaving 0 bases of the junction unmatched. Germline assignment: CDR1 MNHEY and CDR2 SMNVEV (reference sequence). The length of the CDR3 is 14 residues. The chain's CDR3 is CASSLGTSAYEQYF. CDR3 coding DNA: TGTGCCAGCAGTTTAGGGACTAGCGCCTACGAGCAGTACTTC.